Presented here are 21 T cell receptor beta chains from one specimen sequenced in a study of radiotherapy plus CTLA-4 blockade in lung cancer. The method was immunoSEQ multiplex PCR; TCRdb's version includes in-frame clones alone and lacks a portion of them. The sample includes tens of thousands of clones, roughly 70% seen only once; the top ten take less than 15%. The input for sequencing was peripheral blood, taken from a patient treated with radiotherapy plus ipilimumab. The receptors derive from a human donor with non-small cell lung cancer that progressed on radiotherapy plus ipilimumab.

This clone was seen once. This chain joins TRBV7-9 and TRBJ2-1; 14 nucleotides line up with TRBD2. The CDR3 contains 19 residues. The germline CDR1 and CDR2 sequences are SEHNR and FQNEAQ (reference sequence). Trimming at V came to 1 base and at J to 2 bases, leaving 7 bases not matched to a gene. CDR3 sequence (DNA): TGTGCCAGCAGCTTAGAGTCTTCGACTAGCGGGGGGGCCTACAATGAGCAGTTCTTC. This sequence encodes CASSLESSTSGGAYNEQFF.

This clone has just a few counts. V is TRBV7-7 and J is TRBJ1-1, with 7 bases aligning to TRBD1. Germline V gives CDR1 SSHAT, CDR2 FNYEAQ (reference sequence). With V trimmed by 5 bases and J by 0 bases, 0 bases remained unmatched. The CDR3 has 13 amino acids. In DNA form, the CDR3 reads TGTGCCAGCAGCCAGGGGGTGAACACTGAAGCTTTCTTT. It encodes CASSQGVNTEAFF. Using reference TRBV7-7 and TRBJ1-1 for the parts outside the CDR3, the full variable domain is GAGVSQSPRYKVTKRGQDVTLRCDPISSHATLYWYQQALGQGPEFLTYFNYEAQPDKSGLPSDRFSAERPEGSISTLTIQRTEQRDSAMYRCASSQGVNTEAFFGQGTRLTVV.

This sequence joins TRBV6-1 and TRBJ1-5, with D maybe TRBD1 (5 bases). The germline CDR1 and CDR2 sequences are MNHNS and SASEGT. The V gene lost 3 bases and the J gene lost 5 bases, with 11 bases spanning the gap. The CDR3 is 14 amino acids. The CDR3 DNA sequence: TGTGCCAGCAGTGAGACGGCGGGGGATCAGCCCCAGCATTTT. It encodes CASSETAGDQPQHF.

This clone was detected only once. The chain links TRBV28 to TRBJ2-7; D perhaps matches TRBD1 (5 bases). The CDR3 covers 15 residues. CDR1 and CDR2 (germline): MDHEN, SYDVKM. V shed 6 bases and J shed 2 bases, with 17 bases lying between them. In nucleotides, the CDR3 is TGTGCCAGCAGCCCTTTGACAGCCCTTACCTACGAGCAGTACTTC. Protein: CASSPLTALTYEQYF.

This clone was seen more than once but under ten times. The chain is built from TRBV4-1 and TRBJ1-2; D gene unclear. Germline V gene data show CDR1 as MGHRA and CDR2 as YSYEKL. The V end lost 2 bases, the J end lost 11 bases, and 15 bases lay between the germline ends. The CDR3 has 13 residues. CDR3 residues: CASSQMRLGGYTF. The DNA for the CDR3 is TGCGCCAGCAGCCAAATGAGGCTGGGAGGGTACACCTTC.

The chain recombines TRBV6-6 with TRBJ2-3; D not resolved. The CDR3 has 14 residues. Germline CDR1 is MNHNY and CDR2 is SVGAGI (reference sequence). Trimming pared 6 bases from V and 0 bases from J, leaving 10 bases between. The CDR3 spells CASSRRVSTDTQYF. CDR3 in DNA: TGTGCCAGCAGCCGTCGTGTCAGCACAGATACGCAGTATTTT.

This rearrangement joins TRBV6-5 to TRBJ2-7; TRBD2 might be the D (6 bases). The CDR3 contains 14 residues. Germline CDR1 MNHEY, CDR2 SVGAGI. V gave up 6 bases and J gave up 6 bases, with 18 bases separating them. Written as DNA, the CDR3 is TGTGCCAGCAGACCCGATGGAGGGGCGACCGAGCAGTACTTC. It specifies CASRPDGGATEQYF.

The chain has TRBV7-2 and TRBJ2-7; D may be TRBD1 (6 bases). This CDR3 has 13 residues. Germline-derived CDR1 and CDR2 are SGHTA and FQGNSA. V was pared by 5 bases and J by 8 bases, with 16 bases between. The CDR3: CASSPGTPGKQYF. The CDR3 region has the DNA TGTGCCAGCAGCCCCGGGACACCCGGCAAGCAGTACTTC.

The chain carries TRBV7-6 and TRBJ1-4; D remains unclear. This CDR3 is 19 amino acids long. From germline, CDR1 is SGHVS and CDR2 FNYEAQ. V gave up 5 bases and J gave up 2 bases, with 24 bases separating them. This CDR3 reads CASSPRGSGNEETNEKLFF. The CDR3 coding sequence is TGTGCCAGCAGCCCTAGAGGGTCTGGGAACGAGGAGACTAATGAAAAACTGTTTTTT.

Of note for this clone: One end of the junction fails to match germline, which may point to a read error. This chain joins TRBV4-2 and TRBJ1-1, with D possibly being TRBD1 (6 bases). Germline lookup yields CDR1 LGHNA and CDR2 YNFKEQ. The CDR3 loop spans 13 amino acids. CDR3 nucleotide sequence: TGTGCCAGCAGCCAAGATCGGAGACAGGTGTACTCCTTT. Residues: CASSQDRRQVYSF.

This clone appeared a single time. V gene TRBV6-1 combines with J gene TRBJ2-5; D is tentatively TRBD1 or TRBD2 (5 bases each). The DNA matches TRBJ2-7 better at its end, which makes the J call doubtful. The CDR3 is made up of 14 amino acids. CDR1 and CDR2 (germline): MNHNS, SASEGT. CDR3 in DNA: TGTACCACCAGGGAGATTAATAGACCCTACGAGCAGTACTTC. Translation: CTTREINRPYEQYF.

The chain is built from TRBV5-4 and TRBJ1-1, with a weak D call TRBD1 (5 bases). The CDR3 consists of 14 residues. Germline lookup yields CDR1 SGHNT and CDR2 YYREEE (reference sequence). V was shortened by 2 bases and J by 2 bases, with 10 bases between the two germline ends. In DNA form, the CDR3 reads TGTGCCAGCAGCTTTGGTAGGGGCAACACTGAAGCTTTCTTT. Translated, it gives CASSFGRGNTEAFF.

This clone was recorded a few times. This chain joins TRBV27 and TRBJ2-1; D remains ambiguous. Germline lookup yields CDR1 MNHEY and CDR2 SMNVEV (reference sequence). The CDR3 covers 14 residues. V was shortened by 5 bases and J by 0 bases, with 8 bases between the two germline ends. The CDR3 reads CASSDRSSYNEQFF. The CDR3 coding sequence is TGTGCCAGCAGTGACCGGAGCTCCTACAATGAGCAGTTCTTC.

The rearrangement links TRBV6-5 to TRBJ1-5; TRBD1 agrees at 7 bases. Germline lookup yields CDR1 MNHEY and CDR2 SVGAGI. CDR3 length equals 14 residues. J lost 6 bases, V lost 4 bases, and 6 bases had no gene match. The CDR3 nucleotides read TGTGCCAGCAGTTGGGACAGAGTAATTCAGCCCCAGCATTTT. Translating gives CASSWDRVIQPQHF.

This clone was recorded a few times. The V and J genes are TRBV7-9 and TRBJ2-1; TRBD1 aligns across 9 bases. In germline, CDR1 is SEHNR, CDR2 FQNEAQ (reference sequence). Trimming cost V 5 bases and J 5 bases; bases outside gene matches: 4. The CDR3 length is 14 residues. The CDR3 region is CASSLGQGDNEQFF. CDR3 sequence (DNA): TGTGCCAGCAGCCTGGGACAGGGTGACAATGAGCAGTTCTTC.

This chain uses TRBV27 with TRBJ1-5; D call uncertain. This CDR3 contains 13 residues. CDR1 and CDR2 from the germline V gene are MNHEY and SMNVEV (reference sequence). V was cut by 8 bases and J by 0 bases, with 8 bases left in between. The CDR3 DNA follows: TGTGCCAGCGCTTCGTATAGCAATCAGCCCCAGCATTTT. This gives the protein CASASYSNQPQHF.

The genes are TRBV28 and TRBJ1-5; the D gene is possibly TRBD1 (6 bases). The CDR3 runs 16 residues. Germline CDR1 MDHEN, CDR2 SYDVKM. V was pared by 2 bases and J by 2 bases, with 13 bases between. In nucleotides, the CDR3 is TGTGCCAGCAGTTTACACGCAGGGGACGGCAATCAGCCCCAGCATTTT. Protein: CASSLHAGDGNQPQHF.

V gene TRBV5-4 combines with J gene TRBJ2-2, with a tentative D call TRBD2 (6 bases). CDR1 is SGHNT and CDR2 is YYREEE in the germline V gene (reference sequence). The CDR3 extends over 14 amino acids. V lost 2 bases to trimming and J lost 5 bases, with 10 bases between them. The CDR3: CASSFTGLTGELFF. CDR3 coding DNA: TGTGCCAGCAGCTTCACGGGACTTACCGGGGAGCTGTTTTTT.

CDR3 amino acids: CASTTRLGPQETQYF. In DNA, the CDR3 is TGTGCCAGCACTACTCGGCTTGGGCCCCAGGAGACCCAGTACTTC. The chain links TRBV28 to TRBJ2-5; D unresolved. Trimming took off 7 bases at V and 5 bases at J, with 20 bases between the two ends. The length of the CDR3 is 15 residues. In germline, CDR1 is MDHEN, CDR2 SYDVKM. Variable domain in full (rest from reference TRBV28 and TRBJ2-5): DVKVTQSSRYLVKRTGEKVFLECVQDMDHENMFWYRQDPGLGLRLIYFSYDVKMKEKGDIPEGYSVSREKKERFSLILESASTNQTSMYLCASTTRLGPQETQYFGPGTRLLVL.

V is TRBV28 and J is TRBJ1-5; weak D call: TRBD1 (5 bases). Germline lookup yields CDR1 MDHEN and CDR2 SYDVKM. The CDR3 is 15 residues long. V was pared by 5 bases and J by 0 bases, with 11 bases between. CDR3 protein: CASSTRVFSNQPQHF. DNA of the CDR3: TGTGCCAGCAGTACCAGGGTATTTAGCAATCAGCCCCAGCATTTT.

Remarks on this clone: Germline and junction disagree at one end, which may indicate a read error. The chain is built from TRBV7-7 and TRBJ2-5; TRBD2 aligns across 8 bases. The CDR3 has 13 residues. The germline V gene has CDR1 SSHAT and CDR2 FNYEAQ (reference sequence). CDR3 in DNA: TGTGCTAGCAGCTTCGGGAGGGGGGAGACCCAGTACTTC. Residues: CASSFGRGETQYF.